The 5 T cell receptor beta chains in this list originate from one sample, sequenced in a study of blood T cell repertoires in COVID-19. Sequencing was performed with immunoSEQ multiplex PCR; in TCRdb, only in-frame clones are kept and a portion is missing. The table includes fewer than 250,000 clones, 83% detected once. The sequencing sample was made of PBMCs or T cells enriched from blood (not recorded which). The receptor source for this set is a woman aged 40 to 55 who had been exposed to COVID-19.

The chain recombines TRBV11-1 with TRBJ2-5; D perhaps matches TRBD1 (5 bases). This CDR3 has 16 amino acids. From germline, CDR1 is SGHAT and CDR2 FQDESV (reference sequence). V lost 0 bases and J lost 4, with 15 bases in between. The CDR3 nucleotides are TGTGCCAGCAGCTTAGCGGGGCAGGGATTGTTAGAGACCCAGTACTTC. Translating gives CASSLAGQGLLETQYF.

As for this clone: Other DNA sequences from this sample encode an identical CDR3 as well. This chain links TRBV28 with TRBJ1-5; D is undetermined. CDR3 length: 13 residues. Trimming took off 6 bases at V and 0 bases at J, with 6 bases between the two ends. CDR1 MDHEN and CDR2 SYDVKM come from the germline V gene. The DNA for the CDR3 is TGTGCCAGCAGGTCAGATAGCAATCAGCCCCAGCATTTT. Translating it yields CASRSDSNQPQHF. The whole variable domain, remainder taken from reference TRBV28 and TRBJ1-5, is DVKVTQSSRYLVKRTGEKVFLECVQDMDHENMFWYRQDPGLGLRLIYFSYDVKMKEKGDIPEGYSVSREKKERFSLILESASTNQTSMYLCASRSDSNQPQHFGDGTRLSIL.

This clone came up once. V gene TRBV10-3 combines with J gene TRBJ1-1; D might be TRBD1 (5 bases). Germline V gene sequence: CDR1 ENHRY, CDR2 SYGVKD. CDR3 length: 14 amino acids. Deletions cut 7 bases from V and 3 bases from J, with 15 bases between. In nucleotides, the CDR3 is TGTGCCATCACCTGGGGACGCGGGGACACTGAAGCTTTCTTT. Translating it yields CAITWGRGDTEAFF.

In this sample, this clone is medium-sized (0.01 to 0.1%). V gene TRBV2 combines with J gene TRBJ1-6; tentative D call: TRBD1 (6 bases). The germline gives CDR1 SNHLY, CDR2 FYNNEI. Trimming cost V 2 bases and J 6 bases, with 8 bases left between them. This CDR3 has 14 residues. The CDR3 DNA follows: TGTGCCAGCAGTGAAAACAGGGCTAATTCACCCCTCCACTTT. It translates to CASSENRANSPLHF.

The chain joins TRBV20-1 to TRBJ2-7, with a weak D call TRBD2 (6 bases). Germline CDR1 DFQATT, CDR2 SNEGSKA (reference sequence). This CDR3 has 13 residues. V gave up 3 bases and J gave up 6 bases, with 15 bases separating them. The CDR3: CSASLVRRGEQYF. As DNA, the CDR3 is TGCAGTGCTAGTCTGGTTAGGAGGGGCGAGCAGTACTTC.